This record looks at one TCR beta chain sequence and its context. Its antigen is unknown. The data derive from a study of neoadjuvant nivolumab and ipilimumab in lung cancer. Study-level findings and limits: Compared with tumor-adjacent uninvolved lung, resected tumors showed greater richness and clonality.

Profiling relied on immunoSEQ multiplex PCR, and the TCRdb table lists in-frame clones only, not all of them. Of tens of thousands of clones in the sample, about 91% were seen once. In germline, CDR1 is LNHNV, CDR2 YYDKDF (reference sequence). Between the trimmed V and J ends, which lost 0 bases and 2 bases, there was a span of 10 bases. This CDR3 comprises 15 residues. The material was peripheral blood, obtained before neoadjuvant nivolumab, alone or with ipilimumab. The chain has TRBV15 and TRBJ2-5; the D is unclear. The source of this sequence is an adult with non-small cell lung cancer. CDR3 bases: TGTGCCACCAGCAGAGATCTCGGCAGACAAGAGACCCAGTACTTC. Translating it yields CATSRDLGRQETQYF.